This T cell receptor (beta chain) was documented in a study of T cell responses to AZD1222 COVID-19 vaccine (TCRdb year 2021). Concerning the study at large: AZD1222 recipients given second doses at about 4 weeks or at about 12 weeks were pooled, since spike-specific TCR depth and breadth were not found to differ between the two schedules. TCR sequencing covered 230 or so trial participants: 207 given two doses of AZD1222 and 26 given two doses of MenACWY control vaccine. Trial participants were enrolled into age subgroups of 18-55, 56-69 and 70-plus years, which contained 148, 28 and 57 TCR-sequenced participants, respectively. The full study reports these points: The 56-69-year group was small, and its depth increase did not reach significance, likely because of low power. Because no samples from the day 14 peak response were available, repertoires could be characterized only after the peak T cell response. Conclusions about previously exposed vaccinees are limited because only six or seven AZD1222 recipients were SARS-CoV-2 seropositive at baseline. Participants were mostly white British and included more females than males, and it was suggested by the authors that clonal diversity may have been underestimated. After two AZD1222 doses, both the breadth and the depth of spike-specific TCRs were significantly higher than at day 0 and than in MenACWY recipients. Vaccine-associated CD4 TCRs spanned the whole spike protein, with dominant responses in regions 160-218 and 743-854. Reportedly, almost half of the unique spike-specific TCRs recognized epitopes lying outside the regions that are mutated in the B.1.351 and B.1.1.7 variants.

The CDR3 regions of human TCRbeta chains were analyzed by immunosequencing. For the original study's pipeline: Repertoire TCRs were matched against a reference library of SARS-CoV-2-specific TCRs generated with the MIRA antigen-specificity platform. Breadth was defined as the fraction of unique TCRs that were SARS-CoV-2-associated. Depth was defined as the fraction of total T cells that were SARS-CoV-2-associated. Using the MIRA data, each spike-specific TCR was assigned both to the spike region to which the TCR was reactive and to a CD4 or CD8 class. Log10-transformed breadth and depth values were compared by one-way ANOVA with Sidak's multiple comparisons tests. TCRdb took over this immuneACCESS table, retaining in-frame rearrangements with V and J assigned. Such tables are incomplete; in checked studies, under half of the missing clones stem from an unresolved V gene, and the remainder is unexplained. V, J and clone size are those of that table, while D and trimming were read from the DNA. This sample gives about 120,000 clones in total; just over 85% of them show up just once. The ten most abundant clones make up approximately 10% of the sample.

Based on the germline V gene, the CDR1 and CDR2 sequences are SQVTM and ANQGSEA. Inclusive of the bounding cysteine and phenylalanine, the CDR3 is 14 residues long. The sequence is cut down to CDR3 DNA, 42 bases in frame from base 1. V lost 4 bases and J lost 5 bases; the stretch between them is 17 bases long. The time point label for this specimen denotes: baseline before first vaccination. The vaccinee samples were drawn from two UK trials, COV001 and COV002, one of which was a single-blind randomized controlled phase 2/3 trial testing AZD1222 (ChAdOx1 nCoV-19) in healthy adults. For TCRbeta chain sequencing, PBMC samples were collected from trial participants at day 0 and at day 28 after the second dose. This clone was counted only a few times. Its antigen is unknown. It has no much larger one-base neighbor in the sample; base qualities were not kept.

Recombination connected TRBV29-1 to TRBJ1-1, and TRBD1 may be the D gene, going by 6 matching bases. The sequencing here drew on peripheral blood, taken on day 0 of AZD1222 vaccination. The source of this sequence is an adult in good health. This receptor has the CDR3 CSVGSRRGRTEAFF. The sequenced DNA: TGCAGCGTTGGGTCACGCAGGGGACGGACTGAAGCTTTCTTT.